These 21 T cell receptor beta chains came from one sample sequenced in a study of shared clonotypes between healthy human individuals. Naive-designated CD8 cells lacked CD45RO, were positively enriched for CCR7, and omitted terminally differentiated effector memory CD45RA+ cells. Using immunoSEQ multiplex PCR, the repertoire was profiled, and TCRdb retains in-frame clones only, with some absent. The sample carries 2 million or so clones, approximately 95% recorded once. What was sequenced was naive CD8+ T cells sorted from blood. These receptors originate from a young man in good health.

The table lists this clone with a count of one. This chain uses TRBV6-1 with TRBJ2-7; TRBD2 aligns across 7 bases. Germline-derived CDR1 and CDR2 are MNHNS and SASEGT. V lost 3 bases, J lost 2 bases, and 7 bases stayed unmatched. This CDR3 contains 15 residues. The CDR3 loop is CASSDSTSGAYEQYF. The CDR3 DNA reads as TGTGCCAGCAGTGACTCTACAAGCGGGGCCTACGAGCAGTACTTC.

In this sample, this clone turned up once. The chain joins TRBV5-4 to TRBJ1-2; TRBD1 matches 8 bases. Per germline, CDR1 SGHNT and CDR2 YYREEE (reference sequence). This CDR3 is 12 amino acids long. J lost 9 bases, V lost 4 bases, and 5 bases had no gene match. CDR3 DNA: TGTGCCAGCAGCCTGGACAGGGTTAGCTACACCTTC. This sequence encodes CASSLDRVSYTF.

The chain combines TRBV4-3 with TRBJ2-5; 8 bases map to TRBD2. Germline V gene lookup returns CDR1 LGHNA and CDR2 YSLEER. With 3 bases clipped from V and 3 bases from J, the junction kept 3 bases outside the gene matches. The CDR3 loop spans 14 amino acids. As DNA, the CDR3 is TGCGCCAGCAGCCATGGACTAGCCGAAGAGACCCAGTACTTC. It yields the protein CASSHGLAEETQYF.

The chain links TRBV29-1 to TRBJ2-6; D not resolved. Trimming stripped 4 bases from V and 0 bases from J, with 16 bases between. Germline V gene sequence: CDR1 SQVTM, CDR2 ANQGSEA. The CDR3 is 17 residues long. For the CDR3, the DNA is TGCAGCGTTGGGTCACTCTCCCCACTCTCTGGGGCCAACGTCCTGACTTTC. Translating gives CSVGSLSPLSGANVLTF.

The rearrangement links TRBV19 to TRBJ1-2, with 7 bases matching TRBD1. The CDR3 is 15 residues long. Germline assignment: CDR1 LNHDA and CDR2 SQIVND (reference sequence). V dropped 4 bases and J dropped 8; count of bases not matched to a gene: 13. The CDR3 spells CASSSPDREEVGYTF. CDR3 in DNA: TGTGCCAGTAGTAGCCCAGACAGGGAAGAAGTCGGCTACACCTTC.

The chain combines TRBV19 with TRBJ1-2, with 11 bases matching TRBD1. The trim removed 4 bases at V and 4 bases at J, leaving 20 bases unmatched. This CDR3 contains 20 residues. CDR1 LNHDA and CDR2 SQIVND come from the germline V gene (reference sequence). CDR3 bases: TGTGCCAGTAGTACCGAATCCGGGACAGGGGGATTCATTTTGTTCTATGGCTACACCTTC. The encoded protein is CASSTESGTGGFILFYGYTF.

Details on this clone: Additional DNA sequences in this sample encode the identical CDR3. This sequence joins TRBV5-4 and TRBJ2-3, with 7 bases matching TRBD1. J lost 0 bases, V lost 4 bases, and 5 bases had no gene match. Germline lookup yields CDR1 SGHNT and CDR2 YYREEE (reference sequence). The CDR3 length is 15 residues. CDR3 nucleotide sequence: TGTGCCAGCAGCCCCGGGACAGCGAGCACAGATACGCAGTATTTT. This encodes CASSPGTASTDTQYF. Filled out from reference TRBV5-4 and TRBJ2-3, the complete variable domain reads ETGVTQSPTHLIKTRGQQVTLRCSSQSGHNTVSWYQQALGQGPQFIFQYYREEENGRGNFPPRFSGLQFPNYSSELNVNALELDDSALYLCASSPGTASTDTQYFGPGTRLTVL.

The DNA for the CDR3 is TGTGCCAGCAGCGCTTGGGACAGGTCCTACGAGCAGTACTTC. Translation: CASSAWDRSYEQYF. This rearrangement joins TRBV7-9 to TRBJ2-7; 8 positions match TRBD1. Germline-derived CDR1 and CDR2 are SEHNR and FQNEAQ (reference sequence). This CDR3 region has 14 residues. V lost 5 bases to trimming and J lost 1 base; unmatched junction nucleotides: 4.

In the case of this clone: A single base separates this from a much larger clone, so it may be a read error. Other nucleotide sequences in the sample specify the same CDR3. The chain carries TRBV5-6 and TRBJ2-7, with D maybe TRBD1 (6 bases). The CDR3 runs to 13 residues. The germline V gene has CDR1 SGHDT and CDR2 YYEEEE. V gave up 2 bases and J gave up 1 base, with 7 bases separating them. CDR3 bases: TGTGCCAGCAGCTTCGGACAGTCCTACGAGCAGTACTTC. Translated, it gives CASSFGQSYEQYF.

The chain couples TRBV4-3 to TRBJ2-2, with 7 bases lining up with TRBD2. V shed 0 bases and J 3 bases; nucleotides not matched to a gene: 7. The CDR3 length is 17 residues. Per the germline V gene, CDR1 is LGHNA and CDR2 is YSLEER. The CDR3 region has the DNA TGCGCCAGCAGCCAAGATCGGCTAGCGGAATACACCGGGGAGCTGTTTTTT. This encodes CASSQDRLAEYTGELFF.

The CDR3 sequence: CASSLGQGKIYNSPLHF. The CDR3 DNA is TGTGCCAGCAGTTTGGGACAGGGGAAGATCTATAATTCACCCCTCCACTTT. The chain uses TRBV27 and TRBJ1-6, with 10 bases matching TRBD1. V lost 3 bases, J lost 3 bases, and 5 bases stayed unmatched. The CDR3 totals 17 residues. From germline, CDR1 is MNHEY and CDR2 SMNVEV (reference sequence).

The CDR3 loop is CASSVEGGRGDQETQYF. The CDR3 DNA reads as TGTGCCAGCAGCGTAGAGGGCGGACGGGGGGACCAAGAGACCCAGTACTTC. V and J are TRBV9 and TRBJ2-5, with 7 bases fitting TRBD2. Germline CDR1 and CDR2: SGDLS and YYNGEE. Trimming cost V 0 bases and J 0 bases; bases outside gene matches: 8. The CDR3 runs to 17 residues. Looking up the rest from reference TRBV9 and TRBJ2-5 gives the full variable domain: DSGVTQTPKHLITATGQRVTLRCSPRSGDLSVYWYQQSLDQGLQFLIQYYNGEERAKGNILERFSAQQFPDLHSELNLSSLELGDSALYFCASSVEGGRGDQETQYFGPGTRLLVL.

The V and J genes are TRBV9 and TRBJ2-1, with TRBD2 identical over 7 bases. Germline assignment: CDR1 SGDLS and CDR2 YYNGEE. The junction had 7 bases not matched to a gene; V was cut back by 0 bases and J by 1 base. The CDR3 is 17 amino acids. CDR3 sequence (DNA): TGTGCCAGCAGCGTAGCTAAGGCGGGAGATTCCTACAATGAGCAGTTCTTC. The encoded protein is CASSVAKAGDSYNEQFF.

With respect to this clone: This specimen includes other DNA sequences encoding the same CDR3. The rearrangement uses TRBV27 and TRBJ2-1, with D unresolved. The V and J ends lost 2 bases and 4 bases respectively, with 6 bases between them. The germline V gene encodes CDR1 MNHEY and CDR2 SMNVEV (reference sequence). CDR3 length equals 13 residues. The chain's CDR3 is CASSLDRYNEQFF. CDR3 coding DNA: TGTGCCAGCAGTTTAGACCGTTACAATGAGCAGTTCTTC.

V is TRBV6-5 and J is TRBJ1-2, with D hard to call. Trimming stripped 7 bases from V and 5 bases from J, with 20 bases between. In germline, CDR1 is MNHEY, CDR2 SVGAGI. This CDR3 has 15 amino acids. CDR3 in amino acids: CASISVTPAGYGYTF. The CDR3 bases are TGTGCCAGCATTTCGGTGACCCCTGCCGGGTATGGCTACACCTTC.

The genes are TRBV2 and TRBJ2-5, with a weak D call TRBD1 (5 bases). Trimming took off 4 bases at V and 2 bases at J, with 17 bases between the two ends. From germline, CDR1 is SNHLY and CDR2 FYNNEI. The CDR3 contains 16 residues. CDR3 nucleotide sequence: TGTGCCAGCAGTGGTGTACAGGAACTACCTCAAGAGACCCAGTACTTC. Translation gives CASSGVQELPQETQYF.

V usage is TRBV5-1 and J usage is TRBJ2-1, with 10 bases matching TRBD1. The CDR3 has 16 amino acids. V lost 4 bases, J lost 8 bases, and 12 bases stayed unmatched. The V gene's germline CDR1 is SGHRS and CDR2 YFSETQ. The CDR3 is CASSLTWDRGADEQFF. Here the CDR3 DNA reads TGCGCCAGCAGCCTAACGTGGGACAGGGGTGCAGATGAGCAGTTCTTC.

V is TRBV6-4 and J is TRBJ1-5, with TRBD1 matching 7 bases. Unmatched junction bases numbered 5, after V lost 7 bases and J lost 5 bases. CDR1 is MRHNA, CDR2 SNTAGT, per germline. CDR3 length: 13 residues. CDR3 nucleotide sequence: TGTGCCAGCATTGTCAGGGGGGATCAGCCCCAGCATTTT. Translation: CASIVRGDQPQHF.

V and J are TRBV30 and TRBJ2-1; 12 positions agree with TRBD2. In germline, CDR1 is GTSNPN, CDR2 SVGIG (reference sequence). J was trimmed by 7 bases and V by 1 base; bases with no gene match: 11. The CDR3 extends over 17 amino acids. The CDR3 sequence is CAWSEVLGLAGMNEQFF. The CDR3 nucleotides are TGTGCCTGGAGTGAAGTACTAGGACTAGCGGGAATGAATGAGCAGTTCTTC.

For this clone: Different DNA sequences within this sample yield the same CDR3. V usage is TRBV7-8 and J usage is TRBJ2-7; the match to TRBD2 covers 12 bases. J gave up 0 bases and V 4 bases, and 4 bases lay outside the gene matches. Germline V gives CDR1 SGHVS, CDR2 FQNEAQ. CDR3 size: 16 residues. The CDR3: CASSSRLAGVSYEQYF. The CDR3 region has the DNA TGTGCCAGCAGCTCCCGACTAGCGGGGGTCTCCTACGAGCAGTACTTC.

This chain connects TRBV11-3 to TRBJ2-7; D not resolved. The CDR3 is 13 residues long. CDR1 and CDR2 from the germline V gene are SGHNT and YENEEA. V shed 2 bases and J shed 2 bases, with 7 bases lying between them. In nucleotides, the CDR3 is TGTGCCAGCAGCTTAAACGGAGCCTACGAGCAGTACTTC. Translated, it gives CASSLNGAYEQYF.